Below, 18 T cell receptor beta chains from the same sample are listed, as sequenced in a study of neurological immune-mediated disorders. Specified time point: longitudinal time-point 1 (baseline). TCRdb fed the 5' RACE reads into MiXCR, producing one record per CDR3 protein. The data show tens of thousands of distinct CDR3 sequences, around 15% seen once. Material for sequencing was PBMCs. All receptors derive from a female donor with HTLV-1-associated myelopathy (HAM/TSP).

This clonotype occurred many times. This rearrangement joins TRBV6-5 to TRBJ2-1; possible D gene TRBD2, 7 bases. The V gene lost 5 bases and the J gene lost 3 bases, with 17 bases spanning the gap. CDR1 and CDR2 (germline): MNHEY, SVGAGI. The CDR3 totals 16 residues. Written as DNA, the CDR3 is TGTGCCAGCAGTCCCGGGGGGCGGCCCGACTACAATGAGCAGTTCTTC. Translation: CASSPGGRPDYNEQFF.

The chain joins TRBV2 to TRBJ1-4; maybe TRBD1 (5 bases). The CDR3 has 14 residues. In germline, CDR1 is SNHLY, CDR2 FYNNEI. The ends were cut back, 4 bases at V and 7 bases at J, with 13 bases in the middle. The CDR3 spells CASSGTGLGEKLFF. The CDR3 DNA reads TGTGCCAGCAGTGGAACGGGGCTGGGTGAAAAACTGTTTTTT.

This clonotype appeared many times. The rearrangement links TRBV5-1 to TRBJ2-3; D unclear. The germline V and J ends were trimmed by 0 bases and 5 bases, with 7 bases remaining between them. The germline V gene encodes CDR1 SGHRS and CDR2 YFSETQ. The length of the CDR3 is 13 residues. This CDR3 reads CASSLEGIDTQYF. DNA of the CDR3: TGCGCCAGCAGCTTGGAGGGTATAGATACGCAGTATTTT. Complete variable domain (other parts from reference TRBV5-1 and TRBJ2-3): KAGVTQTPRYLIKTRGQQVTLSCSPISGHRSVSWYQQTPGQGLQFLFEYFSETQRNKGNFPGRFSGRQFSNSRSEMNVSTLELGDSALYLCASSLEGIDTQYFGPGTRLTVL.

Relative to its sample, this clonotype is large (0.1 to 1%). The V call is TRBV15, the J call TRBJ1-1; D uncertain. V was cut by 7 bases and J by 4 bases, with 13 bases left in between. The CDR3 has 13 residues. CDR1 and CDR2 (germline): LNHNV, YYDKDF (reference sequence). The CDR3 DNA sequence: TGTGCCACCACCTTGTGGGTCGGCACTGAAGCTTTCTTT. Amino acids: CATTLWVGTEAFF.

This clonotype was recorded at least ten times. This chain's CDR3 is CSAIYGTGRSGELFF. The CDR3 DNA sequence: TGCAGTGCTATATACGGGACAGGGAGGTCCGGGGAGCTGTTTTTT. The chain joins TRBV20-1 to TRBJ2-2; TRBD1 agrees at 9 bases. The germline CDR1 and CDR2 sequences are DFQATT and SNEGSKA (reference sequence). The CDR3 length is 15 residues. Trimming cost V 4 bases and J 6 bases; bases outside gene matches: 9.

This clonotype was seen at least ten times. V gene TRBV24-1 combines with J gene TRBJ2-3; a weak D match, TRBD1 (6 bases). The germline V and J ends were trimmed by 3 bases and 0 bases, with 9 bases remaining between them. This CDR3 has 15 amino acids. Germline values: CDR1 KGHDR, CDR2 SFDVKD. CDR3 nucleotides: TGTGCCACCAGTGATGACAGGTCAAGCACAGATACGCAGTATTTT. Encoded protein: CATSDDRSSTDTQYF.

This clonotype was seen many times. This chain uses TRBV7-8 with TRBJ1-5; 12 positions agree with TRBD1. V lost 5 bases to trimming and J lost 4 bases; unmatched junction nucleotides: 9. Germline values: CDR1 SGHVS, CDR2 FQNEAQ. This CDR3 is built from 17 residues. This CDR3 reads CASSPGTGGPINQPQHF. The DNA for the CDR3 is TGTGCCAGCAGCCCCGGGACAGGGGGCCCTATTAATCAGCCCCAGCATTTT.

This clonotype was found many times. This rearrangement joins TRBV5-1 to TRBJ1-1; D unclear. The CDR3 runs to 13 residues. Germline values: CDR1 SGHRS, CDR2 YFSETQ. The germline V and J ends were trimmed by 4 bases and 4 bases, with 11 bases remaining between them. The CDR3 DNA reads as TGCGCCAGCAGCGCGGGTCCGGCCACTGAAGCTTTCTTT. As protein: CASSAGPATEAFF.

This clonotype occurred a few times. The chain carries TRBV5-1 and TRBJ2-2; no definite D call. V was clipped by 0 bases and J by 0 bases, with 9 bases between them. The CDR3 is 16 amino acids. Germline V lookup: CDR1 SGHRS, CDR2 YFSETQ. The CDR3 loop is CASSLDRASNTGELFF. In nucleotides, the CDR3 is TGCGCCAGCAGCTTGGACCGGGCTTCGAACACCGGGGAGCTGTTTTTT.

This clonotype was found many times. The rearrangement joins TRBV29-1 to TRBJ1-1; possibly TRBD1 for D (5 bases). Trimming stripped 6 bases from V and 9 bases from J, with 17 bases between. This CDR3 is 12 amino acids long. The germline V gene has CDR1 SQVTM and CDR2 ANQGSEA. CDR3 in amino acids: CSVHTQGVQAFF. In nucleotides, the CDR3 is TGCAGCGTCCATACCCAGGGCGTGCAAGCTTTCTTT.

Many counts were recorded for this clonotype. V usage is TRBV29-1 and J usage is TRBJ2-3; D may be TRBD2 (5 bases). This CDR3 contains 12 residues. V lost 7 bases and J lost 6, with 14 bases in between. The germline V gene encodes CDR1 SQVTM and CDR2 ANQGSEA. CDR3 coding DNA: TGCAGCGGCCGGAGAGGGAAGGATACGCAGTATTTT. Amino acid sequence: CSGRRGKDTQYF.

This clonotype was seen ten or more times. The chain combines TRBV29-1 with TRBJ1-1; tentative D call: TRBD1 (6 bases). Between the trimmed V and J ends, which lost 7 bases and 2 bases, there was a span of 14 bases. CDR1 is SQVTM, CDR2 ANQGSEA, per germline. CDR3 size: 13 residues. CDR3 sequence (DNA): TGCAGCGGTGAGGCAGGGGTAAACACTGAAGCTTTCTTT. It codes for CSGEAGVNTEAFF.

The sample holds many counts of this clonotype. This CDR3 reads CASSQWTGGDNEQFF. DNA for the CDR3: TGTGCCAGCAGCCAGTGGACAGGGGGGGACAATGAGCAGTTCTTC. The chain uses TRBV4-2 and TRBJ2-1; TRBD1 matches at 10 bases. There are 15 residues in the CDR3. The V gene end was trimmed by 3 bases and the J gene end by 5 bases; junction bases not matched to a gene: 4. Germline CDR1 reads LGHNA; CDR2 reads YNFKEQ.

This clonotype is termed medium-sized. The rearrangement joins TRBV28 to TRBJ2-1; D might be TRBD1 (6 bases). The germline V gene encodes CDR1 MDHEN and CDR2 SYDVKM. CDR3 size: 13 residues. Trimming took off 3 bases at V and 9 bases at J, with 12 bases between the two ends. In nucleotides, the CDR3 is TGTGCCAGCAGTTTCACACAGGGTTTTGAGCAGTTCTTC. This encodes CASSFTQGFEQFF.

This clonotype was detected ten times or more. This chain connects TRBV7-9 to TRBJ2-3; tentatively, D is TRBD2 (6 bases). Germline CDR1 reads SEHNR; CDR2 reads FQNEAQ (reference sequence). The V end lost 6 bases, the J end lost 3 bases, and 13 bases lay between the germline ends. The CDR3 covers 14 residues. The CDR3 DNA sequence: TGTGCCAGCAGGACGGAGGGAAAGACAGATACGCAGTATTTT. This translates into CASRTEGKTDTQYF.

In its sample, this clonotype was seen many times. V gene TRBV28 combines with J gene TRBJ2-1; 9 bases align to TRBD2. CDR3 length: 15 residues. The germline CDR1 and CDR2 sequences are MDHEN and SYDVKM. Trimming removed 6 bases from V and 3 bases from J; junction bases left unmatched: 6. CDR3 residues: CASSLRTSDYNEQFF. The CDR3 region has the DNA TGTGCCAGCAGCCTCCGGACTAGCGACTACAATGAGCAGTTCTTC.

This clonotype was recorded many times. The V gene is TRBV10-3, the J gene TRBJ2-7, with D uncertain. Germline loops: CDR1 ENHRY, CDR2 SYGVKD. V lost 4 bases and J 1 base, leaving 14 bases between the germline ends. This CDR3 region has 15 residues. The CDR3 sequence: CAISATGLRSYEQYF. In nucleotides, the CDR3 is TGTGCCATCAGTGCTACCGGGTTACGGTCCTACGAGCAGTACTTC.

This rearrangement joins TRBV28 to TRBJ1-5; 8 nucleotides line up with TRBD1. This CDR3 region has 18 residues. The germline gives CDR1 MDHEN, CDR2 SYDVKM. The V segment lost 1 base and the J segment 0 bases; nucleotides outside the gene matches: 8. In nucleotides, the CDR3 is TGTGCCAGCAGTTTATCAGGACAGGGCTCTTATAGCAATCAGCCCCAGCATTTT. Translated: CASSLSGQGSYSNQPQHF.